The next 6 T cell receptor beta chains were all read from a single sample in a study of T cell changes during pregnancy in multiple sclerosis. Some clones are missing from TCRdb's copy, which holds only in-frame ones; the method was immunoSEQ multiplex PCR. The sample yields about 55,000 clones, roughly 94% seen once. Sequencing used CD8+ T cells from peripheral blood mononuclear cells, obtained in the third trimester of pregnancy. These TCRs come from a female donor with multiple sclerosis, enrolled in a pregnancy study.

CDR3 in amino acids: CASSLSPMVAWQAAGELFF. The CDR3 DNA reads TGTGCCAGCAGTTTATCCCCCATGGTTGCCTGGCAGGCCGCCGGGGAGCTGTTTTTT. The rearrangement uses TRBV28 and TRBJ2-2; D is uncertain. This CDR3 contains 19 residues. CDR1 is MDHEN and CDR2 is SYDVKM in the germline V gene. Trimming stripped 1 base from V and 6 bases from J, with 24 bases between.

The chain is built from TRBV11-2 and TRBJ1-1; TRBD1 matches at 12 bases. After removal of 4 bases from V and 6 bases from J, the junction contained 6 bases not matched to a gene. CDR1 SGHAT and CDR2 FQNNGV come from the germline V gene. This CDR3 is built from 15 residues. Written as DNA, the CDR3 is TGTGCCAGCAGCTGGGACAGGGGGCTTTTAGCTGAAGCTTTCTTT. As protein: CASSWDRGLLAEAFF.

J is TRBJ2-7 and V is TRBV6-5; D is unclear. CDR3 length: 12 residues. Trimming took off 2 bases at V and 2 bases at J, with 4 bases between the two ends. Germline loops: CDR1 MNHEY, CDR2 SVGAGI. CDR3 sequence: CASSYAAYEQYF. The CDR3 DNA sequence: TGTGCCAGCAGTTACGCAGCCTACGAGCAGTACTTC.

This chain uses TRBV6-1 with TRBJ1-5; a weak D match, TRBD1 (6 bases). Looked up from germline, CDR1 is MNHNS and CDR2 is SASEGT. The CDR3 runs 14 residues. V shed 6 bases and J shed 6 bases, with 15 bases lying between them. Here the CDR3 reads CASRETGSGQPQHF. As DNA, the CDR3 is TGTGCCAGCAGAGAAACAGGGTCGGGTCAGCCCCAGCATTTT.

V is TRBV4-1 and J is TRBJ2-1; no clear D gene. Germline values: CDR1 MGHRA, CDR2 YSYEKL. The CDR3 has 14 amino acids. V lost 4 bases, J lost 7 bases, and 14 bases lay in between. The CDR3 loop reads CASSPEATVNEQFF. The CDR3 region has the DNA TGCGCCAGCAGCCCCGAGGCCACCGTGAATGAGCAGTTCTTC.

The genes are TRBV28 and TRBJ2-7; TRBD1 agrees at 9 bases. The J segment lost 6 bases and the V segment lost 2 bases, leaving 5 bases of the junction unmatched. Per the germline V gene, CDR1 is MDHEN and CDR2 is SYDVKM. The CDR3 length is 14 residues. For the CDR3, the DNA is TGTGCCAGCAGTTTAGGTACAGGGGGCTTCGAGCAGTACTTC. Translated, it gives CASSLGTGGFEQYF.